Listed below are T cell receptor beta chains from one sample, sequenced in a study of metastatic and nonmetastatic thyroid tumors. TCRdb re-analyzed the PCR reads through MiXCR. This sample has about 93,000 clones, with about 13% found just once. Sequencing was done on a sample of blood. The origin of the receptors is a female donor with papillary thyroid cancer or a benign thyroid nodule (not recorded which). Some clones in this sample may be carry-over from other donors' samples. Both conserved end residues are part of each CDR3. The D gene is left open where the match is weak. Clone size is given for some rows only: seen once, a few or many times, or a class if the clone is expanded.

d_gene	v_gene	j_gene	abundance	len	CDR3nt	CDR3aa
NA	TRBV6-1	TRBJ2-3	many	15	TGTGCCAGCAGTCGGAGGGGGGACGACACAGATACGCAGTATTTT	CASSRRGDDTDTQYF
NA	TRBV10-3	TRBJ2-1	many	14	TGTGCCATCAGTGATCGGGGGAGGAACAATGAGCAGTTCTTC	CAISDRGRNNEQFF
TRBD2	TRBV29-1	TRBJ2-3	many	14	TGCAGCGTAACGGGGGACTACCACACAGATACGCAGTATTTT	CSVTGDYHTDTQYF
TRBD2	TRBV20-1	TRBJ2-7	many	14	TGCAGCCCCACGGGGAGCGGGACCCTATACGAGCAGTACTTC	CSPTGSGTLYEQYF
TRBD1	TRBV6-1	TRBJ2-2	NA	16	TGTGCCAGCAGTCAACTTTGGACAGGGTGGTCCGGGGAGCTGTTTTTT	CASSQLWTGWSGELFF
NA	TRBV11-3	TRBJ2-7	many	10	TGTGCCAGCACTTCCTACGAGCAGTACTTC	CASTSYEQYF
NA	TRBV4-1	TRBJ2-7	many	15	TGCGCCAGCAGCCAATATCAGGGGGGGAACTACGAGCAGTACTTC	CASSQYQGGNYEQYF
TRBD2	TRBV20-1	TRBJ2-7	many	12	TGCAGTCCCAGCGGGAACAACTACGAGCAGTACTTC	CSPSGNNYEQYF
NA	TRBV6-1	TRBJ2-1	few	15	TGTGCCAGCATTGAGACTAGAAGCTCCTACAATGAGCAGTTCTTC	CASIETRSSYNEQFF
NA	TRBV2	TRBJ1-2	many	12	TGTGCCAGCATTCAGGGAAGGGATGGCTACACCTTC	CASIQGRDGYTF
TRBD1	TRBV15	TRBJ2-7	many	15	TGTGCCACCAGCAGAGGAGGGACAGTAGCCTACGAGCAGTACTTC	CATSRGGTVAYEQYF
NA	TRBV19	TRBJ1-3	NA	15	TGTGCCAGCCAGACAGGCGTCACTTCTGGAAACACCATATATTTT	CASQTGVTSGNTIYF
NA	TRBV15	TRBJ1-3	many	14	TGTGCCACCAGCGGGGGATTATCTGGAAACACCATATATTTT	CATSGGLSGNTIYF
TRBD1	TRBV28	TRBJ1-1	many	13	TGTGCCGGTCAGGGGGCTAAGAACACTGAAGCTTTCTTT	CAGQGAKNTEAFF
TRBD1	TRBV15	TRBJ2-7	many	15	TGTGCCACCAGCAGAGGAGGGGGCTTGAAAGACGAGCAGTACTTC	CATSRGGGLKDEQYF
NA	TRBV20-1	TRBJ2-3	many	14	TGCAGTTTAAAACAGGGGGGGCCCACAGATACGCAGTATTTT	CSLKQGGPTDTQYF
NA	TRBV20-1	TRBJ2-7	NA	14	TGCAGTTCTAGAGTCGTGAGGGCCCGGGGCGAGCAGTACTTC	CSSRVVRARGEQYF
NA	TRBV5-5	TRBJ2-2	NA	15	TGTGCCAGCAGCTTGAGACTTGCGAACACCGGGGAGCTGTTTTTT	CASSLRLANTGELFF
NA	TRBV7-3	TRBJ2-2	many	17	TGTGCCAGCAGCTTAATCTCCCGTCCCGGGGTCGTCGGGGAGCTGTTTTTT	CASSLISRPGVVGELFF
NA	TRBV6-2/TRBV6-3	TRBJ1-2	many	15	TGTGCCAGCAGTTTGCGGGCGGGGAGGACAGATGGCTACACCTTC	CASSLRAGRTDGYTF
TRBD1	TRBV5-8	TRBJ2-6	many	18	TGTGCCAGCAGCTTGGGGCAGGGGGCCTATCCTGGGGCCAACGTCCTGACTTTC	CASSLGQGAYPGANVLTF
TRBD1	TRBV20-1	TRBJ1-2	many	15	TGCAGTGCTAGCCCCCCTGGGGGACAGGTCTATGGCTACACCTTC	CSASPPGGQVYGYTF
TRBD2	TRBV6-2/TRBV6-3	TRBJ2-3	few	16	TGTGCCAGCAGCCCAGGTCCAGGGACCGGGAGCGGGGCGCAGTATTTT	CASSPGPGTGSGAQYF
TRBD2	TRBV27	TRBJ2-7	NA	16	TGTGCCAGCAGTCCTACGGGAGGTTCCAAAATCTACGAGCAGTACTTC	CASSPTGGSKIYEQYF
NA	TRBV13	TRBJ2-7	NA	21	TGTGCCAGCAGCGGGTCGGTATTCTTGGGACATCTATCCCACCGGACGAGGGAGCAGTACTTC	CASSGSVFLGHLSHRTREQYF
NA	TRBV28	TRBJ1-5	few	15	TGTGCCAGCAGTACCGAAATACAGGGATATCATCCCCAGCATTTT	CASSTEIQGYHPQHF
TRBD2	TRBV6-2/TRBV6-3	TRBJ2-1	NA	20	TGTGCCAGCAGTTACGCGCGGTTTCATCGACTAGCGGGCTCCTACAATGAGCAGTTCTTC	CASSYARFHRLAGSYNEQFF
TRBD2	TRBV20-1	TRBJ2-7	many	15	TGCAGTGCTAGCCCTATTAGCGGGAAGGGACACGAGCAGTACTTC	CSASPISGKGHEQYF
TRBD1	TRBV6-1	TRBJ2-6	many	15	TGTGCCAGCAGTCACAGGGGGGCTGGGGCCAACGTCCTGACTTTC	CASSHRGAGANVLTF
NA	TRBV4-1	TRBJ2-6	many	15	TGCGCCAGCAGCCAAGCCTTCTCTGGGGCCAACGTCCTGACTTTC	CASSQAFSGANVLTF
NA	TRBV2	TRBJ2-4	many	13	TGTGCCAGCAGGGCCTCGGGACAAGGGGGGAAGGACTTC	CASRASGQGGKDF
NA	TRBV4-1	TRBJ1-2	many	16	TGCGCCAGCAGCCAAGTAGCGGGGGATTTTAACTATGGCTACACCTTC	CASSQVAGDFNYGYTF
NA	TRBV4-3	TRBJ1-1	many	15	TGCGCCAGCAGCCAAGCGAGCCAGCGGAACACTGAAGCTTTCTTT	CASSQASQRNTEAFF
NA	TRBV3-1	TRBJ1-1	many	13	TGTGCCAGCAGCCAAAGGGTAGAAGCGGAAGCTTTCTTT	CASSQRVEAEAFF
NA	TRBV24-1	TRBJ2-2	many	13	TGTGCCACCAGTGTTAGGGGGAACGGGGAGCTGTTTTTT	CATSVRGNGELFF
NA	TRBV7-9	TRBJ2-7	many	13	TGTGCCGGCAGCTTAGTTGGGTTCGGGGAGCAGTACTTC	CAGSLVGFGEQYF
NA	TRBV2	TRBJ2-1	many	16	TGTGCCAGCACCCCCGATGTGCTTCTAGAGGGCTATGAGCAGTTCTTC	CASTPDVLLEGYEQFF
NA	TRBV28	TRBJ1-6	many	14	TGTGCCAGTATAGAGAGCTCCTATAATTCACCCCTCCACTTT	CASIESSYNSPLHF
NA	TRBV4-2	TRBJ1-6	many	16	TGTGCCAGCAGCCAAGATCCAGGGACATCAAATTCACCCCTCCACTTT	CASSQDPGTSNSPLHF
NA	TRBV6-2/TRBV6-3	TRBJ2-2	many	14	TGTGCCAGCGGCCCGGGACAAAACACCGGGGAGCTGTTTTTT	CASGPGQNTGELFF
NA	TRBV2	TRBJ1-4	few	15	TGTGCCAGCTTCTTACAGGGTGTGTTTGGTGAAAAACTGTTTTTT	CASFLQGVFGEKLFF
NA	TRBV11-1	TRBJ2-1	NA	15	TGTGCCAGCAGCTGCGTGATTAGTGAGGGCAATGAGCAGTTCTTC	CASSCVISEGNEQFF
NA	TRBV30	TRBJ2-7	many	11	TGTGCCTGGAGTGTAAGGTACGAGCAGTACTTC	CAWSVRYEQYF
NA	TRBV10-3	TRBJ2-6	many	14	TGTGCCATCAGTGAGTCGGCTGGGGCCAACGTCCTGACTTTC	CAISESAGANVLTF
NA	TRBV7-6	TRBJ2-5	few	14	TGTGCCAGCAGCTCAGATAATGTTCCGGAGACCCAGTACTTC	CASSSDNVPETQYF
TRBD1	TRBV30	TRBJ2-7	NA	15	TGTGCCTGGATCTACAGGGGATCCTCCTCCTACGAGCAGTACTTC	CAWIYRGSSSYEQYF
TRBD1	TRBV5-1	TRBJ1-3	many	14	TGCGCCAGCAGCTCGACAGGGGCTGGAAACACCATATATTTT	CASSSTGAGNTIYF
NA	TRBV28	TRBJ1-5	many	15	TGTGCCAGCAGTTTACGGTCTTTGAACCATCAGCCCCAGCATTTT	CASSLRSLNHQPQHF
TRBD1	TRBV6-1	TRBJ1-4	many	16	TGTGCCAGCATCCCGGGGTGGGGACAGGCGGGTGAAAAACTGTTTTTT	CASIPGWGQAGEKLFF
TRBD1	TRBV7-9	TRBJ2-7	many	13	TGTGCCAGCAGCGATACAGGGGCCTACGAGCAGTACTTC	CASSDTGAYEQYF
TRBD2	TRBV10-3	TRBJ2-1	NA	15	TGTGCCAGTCGCTTGGGGACTAGCGGGAGTGATGAGCAGTTCTTC	CASRLGTSGSDEQFF
TRBD1	TRBV6-1	TRBJ2-1	many	16	TGTGCCAGCAGAGTGGACAGGGCCACGTCCTACAATGAGCAGTTCTTC	CASRVDRATSYNEQFF
NA	TRBV5-8	TRBJ1-1	many	14	TGTGCCAGCAGCTTGGCCGGGACGAACACTGAAGCTTTCTTT	CASSLAGTNTEAFF
NA	TRBV20-1	TRBJ2-5	many	14	TGCAGTGCACCGGGCCTAATCCTGCGGGAGACCCAGTACTTC	CSAPGLILRETQYF